This entry is about one T cell receptor (beta chain). Its antigen remains unknown. The read halts 3 residues ahead of the CDR3 end, with the missing end drawn from the germline J gene. The data originate from a study of T cells in women clearing cervical HPV infection. Whole-study context: HLA type stays a possible confounder, typing being limited.

Each participant carried one incident cervical HPV16 infection only. CDR3 length: 16 amino acids. V gave up 6 bases and J gave up 1 base, with 21 bases separating them. CDR1 is DFQATT and CDR2 is SNEGSKA in the germline V gene (reference sequence). Method: immunoSEQ multiplex PCR; TCRdb's copy keeps in-frame clones and lacks some. The listing records about 20,000 clones. Study-level points and caveats: TRBV6-7 abundance was lower in cases than controls (approximately 0.1% versus 0.17%).

Material for sequencing was blood buffy coat. This chain joins TRBV20-1 and TRBJ2-5; TRBD2 is a possible D gene (7 bases). This TCR was sampled from a woman aged 18-70 years with a cervical HPV16 infection that either progressed to CIN3+ or cleared (not recorded which). The CDR3 DNA, read in part, is TGCAGTGCGCTAGGCGGGGGCCTACCCCTCCAAGAGACC. It yields the protein CSALGGGLPLQET. The whole CDR3 protein reads CSALGGGLPLQETQYF.